This TCR beta chain is drawn from a study of cytomegalovirus exposure and HLA in healthy donors. Broader study findings: Certain indistinguishable V segments, among them TRBV6-2 and TRBV6-3, were excluded. Available immune exposure information was restricted to CMV serostatus only. Most TCR sequences showed up rarely, but some public TCRs showed up in many donors.

This CDR3 has 15 residues. Trimming removed 2 bases at V and 0 bases at J, with 5 bases between. Germline CDR1 is MNHEY and CDR2 is SVGAGI. Amplification used 60 Vbeta primers and 13 Jbeta primers. The assay was immunoSEQ multiplex PCR, and TCRdb's table has in-frame clones only and misses some. This sample has more than 80,000 clones, with 75% to 85% found just once. A note on this clone: The antigen is undetermined.

Sequencing used PBMCs. The chain links TRBV6-5 to TRBJ1-6; D call uncertain. This TCR was sampled from a man between 45 and 60 years old in good health and CMV-seronegative. The CDR3 bases are TGTGCCAGCAGTTACGAGAGCTCCTATAATTCACCCCTCCACTTT. The encoded protein is CASSYESSYNSPLHF.